These 16 T cell receptor beta chains came from one sample sequenced in a study of blood T cell repertoires in COVID-19. TCRdb keeps only in-frame clones here, not all; method: immunoSEQ multiplex PCR. The top ten hold 2% to 2.5% of the sample, which has under 300,000 clones, approximately 90% seen once. The sample was PBMCs or T cells enriched from blood (not recorded which). These receptors were obtained from a woman aged 55-75 years in a cohort exposed to, infected with or recovered from COVID-19 (not recorded which).

The chain recombines TRBV5-6 with TRBJ1-5, with 9 bases identical to TRBD1. This CDR3 contains 14 residues. Trimming removed 4 bases from V and 4 bases from J; junction bases left unmatched: 3. Germline V CDR1 and CDR2: SGHDT, YYEEEE. The CDR3 nucleotides are TGTGCCAGCAGCGAAGGGACAGGGAATCAGCCCCAGCATTTT. The encoded protein is CASSEGTGNQPQHF. Complete variable domain (other parts from reference TRBV5-6 and TRBJ1-5): DAGVTQSPTHLIKTRGQQVTLRCSPKSGHDTVSWYQQALGQGPQFIFQYYEEEERQRGNFPDRFSGHQFPNYSSELNVNALLLGDSALYLCASSEGTGNQPQHFGDGTRLSIL.

The chain carries TRBV19 and TRBJ2-5; 9 positions agree with TRBD2. The junction had 4 bases not matched to a gene; V was cut back by 3 bases and J by 2 bases. This CDR3 comprises 15 residues. Germline V lookup: CDR1 LNHDA, CDR2 SQIVND (reference sequence). The CDR3 region is CASSMRLAGQETQYF. DNA for the CDR3: TGTGCCAGTAGTATGAGGCTAGCGGGACAAGAGACCCAGTACTTC.

This clone was counted a few times. This rearrangement joins TRBV5-4 to TRBJ2-2, with TRBD2 matching 9 bases. The CDR3 runs 15 residues. Germline CDR1 and CDR2: SGHNT and YYREEE (reference sequence). With V trimmed by 4 bases and J by 4 bases, 5 bases remained unmatched. In nucleotides, the CDR3 is TGTGCCAGCAGCCGGACTAGCGTCGGCACCGGGGAGCTGTTTTTT. Encoded protein: CASSRTSVGTGELFF.

The chain is built from TRBV2 and TRBJ2-3; 9 nucleotides align to TRBD2. The germline CDR1 and CDR2 sequences are SNHLY and FYNNEI. This CDR3 has 14 amino acids. The V gene end was trimmed by 7 bases and the J gene end by 3 bases; junction bases not matched to a gene: 5. The CDR3 bases are TGTGCCAGCAATAGCGGGAGCGTGACAGATACGCAGTATTTT. Amino acid sequence: CASNSGSVTDTQYF.

This chain connects TRBV11-2 to TRBJ1-6; TRBD1 matches 8 bases. Germline-derived CDR1 and CDR2 are SGHAT and FQNNGV. CDR3 length equals 16 residues. The V gene end was trimmed by 3 bases and the J gene end by 1 base; junction bases not matched to a gene: 2. In DNA form, the CDR3 reads TGTGCCAGCAGCTTTACAGGGGGATCCTATAATTCACCCCTCCACTTT. It is translated as CASSFTGGSYNSPLHF.

The V call is TRBV2, the J call TRBJ2-5; tentatively, D is TRBD2 (6 bases). Looked up from germline, CDR1 is SNHLY and CDR2 is FYNNEI. CDR3 length equals 16 residues. V lost 6 bases, J lost 4 bases, and 21 bases lay in between. The CDR3 coding sequence is TGTGCCAGCAGGACCATACCTAGCGTTAGACGAGAGACCCAGTACTTC. It is translated as CASRTIPSVRRETQYF.

The chain links TRBV28 to TRBJ2-1, with 10 positions matching TRBD2. The CDR3 extends over 19 amino acids. V was clipped by 5 bases and J by 5 bases; unmatched bases: 18. The V gene's germline CDR1 is MDHEN and CDR2 SYDVKM. The CDR3 protein is CASSPAPTKSGRDHNEQFF. The CDR3 region has the DNA TGTGCCAGCAGTCCCGCTCCAACTAAAAGCGGGAGGGATCACAATGAGCAGTTCTTC.

This chain uses TRBV28 with TRBJ1-5, with TRBD1 identical over 7 bases. Germline CDR1 MDHEN, CDR2 SYDVKM. J was trimmed by 2 bases and V by 10 bases; bases with no gene match: 11. This CDR3 has 15 residues. The CDR3, as DNA: TGTGCCACCACTCCCGGGACAGCGGGCAATCAGCCCCAGCATTTT. It is translated as CATTPGTAGNQPQHF. Based on the CDR3 plus reference TRBV28 and TRBJ1-5, the full variable domain is DVKVTQSSRYLVKRTGEKVFLECVQDMDHENMFWYRQDPGLGLRLIYFSYDVKMKEKGDIPEGYSVSREKKERFSLILESASTNQTSMYLCATTPGTAGNQPQHFGDGTRLSIL.

The V call is TRBV9, the J call TRBJ2-1; 8 bases agree with TRBD1. In germline, CDR1 is SGDLS, CDR2 YYNGEE. The V gene end was trimmed by 4 bases and the J gene end by 5 bases; junction bases not matched to a gene: 11. The CDR3 is 16 residues long. The CDR3 DNA is TGTGCCAGCAGCCCGCGGACAGGGATAGGAAACAATGAGCAGTTCTTC. It is translated as CASSPRTGIGNNEQFF.

V gene TRBV5-6 combines with J gene TRBJ1-3; unclear D gene. The CDR3 has 15 amino acids. V shed 0 bases and J shed 0 bases, with 7 bases lying between them. Germline V lookup: CDR1 SGHDT, CDR2 YYEEEE. The CDR3 region is CASSLGRYSGNTIYF. The CDR3 nucleotides read TGTGCCAGCAGCTTGGGCAGATACTCTGGAAACACCATATATTTT.

The chain uses TRBV4-2 and TRBJ1-3; no clear D. Germline CDR1 LGHNA, CDR2 YNFKEQ. This CDR3 is 16 amino acids long. V was trimmed by 5 bases and J by 3 bases, leaving 17 bases between them. The CDR3 coding sequence is TGTGCCAGCAGCTCCCGAAAACGGGGTAGTGGAAACACCATATATTTT. The encoded protein is CASSSRKRGSGNTIYF.

J is TRBJ2-2 and V is TRBV7-3; no clear D. The CDR3 contains 15 residues. Germline values: CDR1 SGHTA, CDR2 FQGTGA. V was pared by 3 bases and J by 1 base, with 9 bases between. The CDR3 here is CASSLRGLNTGELFF. As DNA, the CDR3 is TGTGCCAGCAGCTTGCGAGGCCTGAACACCGGGGAGCTGTTTTTT.

The chain is built from TRBV3-1 (or the pseudogene TRBV3-2) and TRBJ2-7; weak D call: TRBD2 (5 bases). Per the germline V gene, CDR1 is LGHDT and CDR2 is YNNKEL (reference sequence). Trimming took 3 bases from V and 3 from J, leaving 9 bases between them. The CDR3 is 13 amino acids. The CDR3 region is CASSHNDYYEQYF. CDR3 in DNA: TGTGCCAGCAGCCATAATGACTACTACGAGCAGTACTTC.

Written as DNA, the CDR3 is TGTGCCAGCAGTCTGCTAGCGGCTTCCTACAATGAGCAGTTCTTC. Protein sequence: CASSLLAASYNEQFF. The chain uses TRBV28 and TRBJ2-1; TRBD2 matches 7 bases. V was pared by 5 bases and J by 1 base, with 5 bases of the junction left unmatched. CDR1 is MDHEN and CDR2 is SYDVKM in the germline V gene. This CDR3 has 15 residues.

This CDR3 is CASSLSSNQPQHF. As DNA, the CDR3 is TGTGCCAGCAGCTTGAGTAGCAATCAGCCCCAGCATTTT. The V and J genes are TRBV7-8 and TRBJ1-5; D is uncertain. The CDR3 runs to 13 residues. V was pared by 3 bases and J by 0 bases, with 3 bases between. From germline, CDR1 is SGHVS and CDR2 FQNEAQ.

The chain's CDR3 is CASSPLTGVGTGELFF. The CDR3 coding sequence is TGTGCCAGCAGCCCACTTACAGGGGTCGGCACCGGGGAGCTGTTTTTT. The genes are TRBV9 and TRBJ2-2; TRBD1 aligns across 7 bases. The CDR3 loop spans 16 amino acids. J gave up 4 bases and V 4 bases, and 10 bases lay outside the gene matches. Germline CDR1 and CDR2: SGDLS and YYNGEE.